Listed here are 8 T cell receptor beta chains from one sample, sequenced in a study of lymphopenia after photon versus proton radiotherapy. Clones were read by immunoSEQ multiplex PCR, and TCRdb kept only the in-frame ones, dropping some. The sample shows some 76,000 clones, 80% to 95% of them seen only once. Sequencing used peripheral blood, obtained from a patient treated with photon-based radiotherapy. Receptor source: a woman aged 40 to 50 with cholangiocarcinoma.

V and J are TRBV19 and TRBJ1-2; D is perhaps TRBD1 (6 bases). Trimming pared 7 bases from V and 5 bases from J, leaving 14 bases between. Germline CDR1 reads LNHDA; CDR2 reads SQIVND (reference sequence). CDR3 size: 13 residues. The CDR3 nucleotides are TGTGCCAGTAACACCGGGACACGATATGGCTACACCTTC. Amino acid sequence: CASNTGTRYGYTF.

CDR3 nucleotides: TGCGCCAGCAGCTTGGGGATAGAGGGAAACACCATATATTTT. Translation: CASSLGIEGNTIYF. The chain joins TRBV5-1 to TRBJ1-3; D gene unclear. The CDR3 has 14 amino acids. V was trimmed by 0 bases and J by 4 bases, leaving 8 bases between them. Germline assignment: CDR1 SGHRS and CDR2 YFSETQ.

This rearrangement joins TRBV6-5 to TRBJ1-1; no clear D gene. V shed 2 bases and J shed 1 base, with 14 bases lying between them. The CDR3 spans 16 residues. Germline CDR1 is MNHEY and CDR2 is SVGAGI. In DNA form, the CDR3 reads TGTGCCAGCAGTTACACCGTGTCGGGAGCGAACACTGAAGCTTTCTTT. It yields the protein CASSYTVSGANTEAFF.

In DNA form, the CDR3 reads TGTGCCAGCAGTCGGGGTGGCAGGGCCTACGAGCAGTACTTC. Residues: CASSRGGRAYEQYF. V gene TRBV28 combines with J gene TRBJ2-7, with D perhaps given as TRBD1 or TRBD2 (5 bases each). Germline values: CDR1 MDHEN, CDR2 SYDVKM. The V end was cut by 5 bases, the J end by 2 bases, with 13 bases between. CDR3 length: 14 amino acids.

V usage is TRBV11-2 and J usage is TRBJ1-1; D may be TRBD1 (5 bases). The CDR3 is 16 amino acids. Germline V gene data show CDR1 as SGHAT and CDR2 as FQNNGV. Trimming pared 5 bases from V and 4 bases from J, leaving 20 bases between. The DNA for the CDR3 is TGTGCCAGCAGCACTAGGGACGCCCGCGGGGGCACTGAAGCTTTCTTT. Translating it yields CASSTRDARGGTEAFF.

The genes are TRBV5-6 and TRBJ2-1, with 13 bases matching TRBD2. With V trimmed by 3 bases and J by 1 base, 4 bases remained unmatched. Looked up from germline, CDR1 is SGHDT and CDR2 is YYEEEE. This CDR3 spans 17 amino acids. In DNA, the CDR3 is TGTGCCAGCAGCTGGGAGACTAGCGGGAGGTCCTACAATGAGCAGTTCTTC. It codes for CASSWETSGRSYNEQFF. Supplemented by reference TRBV5-6 and TRBJ2-1, the full variable domain reads DAGVTQSPTHLIKTRGQQVTLRCSPKSGHDTVSWYQQALGQGPQFIFQYYEEEERQRGNFPDRFSGHQFPNYSSELNVNALLLGDSALYLCASSWETSGRSYNEQFFGPGTRLTVL.

This rearrangement joins TRBV7-2 to TRBJ2-5; D is possibly TRBD1 (5 bases). V gave up 2 bases and J gave up 4 bases, with 11 bases separating them. The germline gives CDR1 SGHTA, CDR2 FQGNSA. The CDR3 extends over 14 amino acids. CDR3 sequence (DNA): TGTGCCAGCAGCTTATCAGGGTTCCTAGAGACCCAGTACTTC. This translates into CASSLSGFLETQYF.

The J gene is TRBJ2-7, the V gene TRBV10-2; D gene unclear. The germline V gene encodes CDR1 WSHSY and CDR2 SAAADI. The CDR3 extends over 12 amino acids. Trimming stripped 2 bases from V and 6 bases from J, with 8 bases between. The CDR3 nucleotides read TGCGCCAGCAGTGAGGCCGGACCCGAGCAGTACTTC. Its protein is CASSEAGPEQYF.